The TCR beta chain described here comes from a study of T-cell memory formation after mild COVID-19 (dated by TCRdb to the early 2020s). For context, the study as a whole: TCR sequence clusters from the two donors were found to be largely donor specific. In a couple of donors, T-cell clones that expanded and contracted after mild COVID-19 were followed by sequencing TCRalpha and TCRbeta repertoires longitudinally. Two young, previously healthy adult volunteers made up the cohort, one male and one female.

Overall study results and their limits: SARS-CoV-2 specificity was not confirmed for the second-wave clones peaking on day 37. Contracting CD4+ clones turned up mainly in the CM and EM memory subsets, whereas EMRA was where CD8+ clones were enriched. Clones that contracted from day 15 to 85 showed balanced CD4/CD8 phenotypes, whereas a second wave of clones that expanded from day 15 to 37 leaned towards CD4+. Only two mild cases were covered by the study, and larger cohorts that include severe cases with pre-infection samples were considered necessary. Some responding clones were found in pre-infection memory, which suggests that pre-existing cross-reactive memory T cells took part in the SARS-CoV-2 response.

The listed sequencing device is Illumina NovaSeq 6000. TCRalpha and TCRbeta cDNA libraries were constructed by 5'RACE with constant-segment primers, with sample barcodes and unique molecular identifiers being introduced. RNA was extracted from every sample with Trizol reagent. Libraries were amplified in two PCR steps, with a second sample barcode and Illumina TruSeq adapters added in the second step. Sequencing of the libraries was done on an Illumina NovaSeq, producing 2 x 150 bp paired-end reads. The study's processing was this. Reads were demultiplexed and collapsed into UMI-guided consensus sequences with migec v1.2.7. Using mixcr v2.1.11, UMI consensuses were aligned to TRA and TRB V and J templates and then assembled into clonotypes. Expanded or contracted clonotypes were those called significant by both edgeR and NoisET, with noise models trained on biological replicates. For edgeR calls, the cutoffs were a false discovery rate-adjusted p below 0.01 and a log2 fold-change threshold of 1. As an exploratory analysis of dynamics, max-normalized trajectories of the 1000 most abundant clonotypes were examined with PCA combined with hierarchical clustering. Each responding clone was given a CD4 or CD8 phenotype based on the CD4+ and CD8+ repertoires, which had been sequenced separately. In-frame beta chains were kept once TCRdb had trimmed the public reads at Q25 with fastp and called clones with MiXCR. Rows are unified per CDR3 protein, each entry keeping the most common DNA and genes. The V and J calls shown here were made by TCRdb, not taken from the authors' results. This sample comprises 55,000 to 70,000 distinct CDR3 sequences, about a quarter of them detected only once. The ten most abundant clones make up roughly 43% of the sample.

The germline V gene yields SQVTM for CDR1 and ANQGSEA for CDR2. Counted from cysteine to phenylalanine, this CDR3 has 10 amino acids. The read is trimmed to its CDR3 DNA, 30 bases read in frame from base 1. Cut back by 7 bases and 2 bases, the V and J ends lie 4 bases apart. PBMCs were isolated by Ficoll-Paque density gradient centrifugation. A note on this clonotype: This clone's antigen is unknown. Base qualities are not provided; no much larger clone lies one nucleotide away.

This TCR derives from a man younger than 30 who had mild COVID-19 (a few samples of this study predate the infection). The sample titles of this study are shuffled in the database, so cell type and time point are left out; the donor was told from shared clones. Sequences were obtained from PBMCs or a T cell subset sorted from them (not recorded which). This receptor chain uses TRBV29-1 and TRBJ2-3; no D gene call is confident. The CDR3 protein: CSALTDTQYF. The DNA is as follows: TGCAGCGCCCTCACAGATACGCAGTATTTT.